This TCR beta chain was documented in a study of cytomegalovirus exposure and HLA in healthy donors. General study results and limits: Beyond CMV serostatus, there was no information to go on about immune exposure. Clonal expansion was found to be greater in HLA-associated TCR beta chains than in equally common others in a later analysis. The classifier, whose performance was assessed in both the original and validation cohorts, reportedly diagnosed cytomegalovirus status with high specificity and sensitivity.

On this clone: Its target is not known.

Vbeta (60) and Jbeta (13) primers were used in the PCR. The protocol was immunoSEQ multiplex PCR, while the TCRdb copy is restricted to in-frame clones and leaves out a portion. The table records more than 75,000 clones, nearly 80% of them present only once. V lost 0 bases to trimming and J lost 4 bases, with 10 bases between them. The CDR3 is made up of 14 amino acids. Per germline, CDR1 GTSNPN and CDR2 SVGIG (reference sequence). Healthy individuals who donated bone marrow served as the donors. The material sequenced was PBMCs. This clonotype originated in a woman between 40 and 55 years old in good health and CMV-seronegative. The V and J genes are TRBV30 and TRBJ1-3; TRBD1 might be the D (5 bases). In DNA, the CDR3 is TGTGCCTGGAGTGTATCCAGGGTAGGAAACACCATATATTTT. It specifies CAWSVSRVGNTIYF.